The sequence of this TCR beta chain was determined in a study of T cell responses to AZD1222 COVID-19 vaccine. Study overall: Samples with a second dose at about 4 or about 12 weeks were pooled together.

A word on this clone: Its antigen is undetermined.

Study outcomes and limitations: Mapped onto spike, vaccine-associated CD4 TCRs spanned it and were dominant at 160-218 and 743-854. Spike-specific TCR breadth and depth grew following two AZD1222 doses. Possibly, clonal diversity was underestimated; donors were largely white British and included more females.

Profiled with immunoSEQ multiplex PCR; TCRdb holds only in-frame clones, not every one. Seen here are about 70,000 clones, around 85% observed once, and the top ten hold roughly 20%. CDR3 length equals 14 residues. From germline, CDR1 is SGHNT and CDR2 YENEEA. The ends were cut back, 0 bases at V and 4 bases at J, with 10 bases in the middle. This sequence was found in an adult in good health. The starting material was peripheral blood, obtained on day 0 of AZD1222 vaccination. The V call is TRBV11-3, the J call TRBJ2-7; D unclear. CDR3 coding DNA: TGTGCCAGCAGCTTAGAGTTAGGCCTATACGAGCAGTACTTC. This gives the protein CASSLELGLYEQYF.